The 18 T cell receptor beta chains given below trace back to one sample, sequenced in a study of blood T cell repertoires in COVID-19. Generated by immunoSEQ multiplex PCR, the TCRdb table keeps only in-frame clones and is missing some. Of about 270,000 clones listed, approximately 89% are singletons. The sample was peripheral blood. These receptors were taken from an older woman who had recovered from COVID-19.

This chain uses TRBV21-1 with TRBJ1-1. TRBV21-1 is recorded as a pseudogene. The CDR3 has 15 residues. The CDR3 reads CASSKSRGRPNEAFF. The CDR3 coding sequence is TGTGCCAGCAGCAAATCGAGAGGGAGGCCGAATGAAGCTTTCTTT.

The CDR3, as DNA: TGTGCCAGCAGCCGGTCCGGAGAGACCCAGTACTTC. This codes for CASSRSGETQYF. The chain employs TRBV6-5 and TRBJ2-5; no clear D. Deletions cut 6 bases from V and 4 bases from J, with 9 bases between. This CDR3 is built from 12 residues. CDR1 and CDR2 from the germline V gene are MNHEY and SVGAGI.

DNA of the CDR3: TGTGCCAGCTGGCCGATCAACGGGACAGTGGATGAAAAACTGTTTTTT. This translates into CASWPINGTVDEKLFF. The chain employs TRBV27 and TRBJ1-4; 7 bases align to TRBD1. This CDR3 comprises 16 residues. Germline V gives CDR1 MNHEY, CDR2 SMNVEV (reference sequence). V was clipped by 8 bases and J by 6 bases; unmatched bases: 15.

This clone occurred once. This rearrangement joins TRBV2 to TRBJ1-2; unclear D gene. The CDR3 is made up of 13 amino acids. Germline V gene data show CDR1 as SNHLY and CDR2 as FYNNEI. The ends were cut back, 4 bases at V and 4 bases at J, with 10 bases in the middle. The CDR3 DNA is TGTGCCAGCAGTGGACACAGCCCCTATGGCTACACCTTC. Translated: CASSGHSPYGYTF.

This chain links TRBV19 with TRBJ2-1, with D possibly being TRBD2 (6 bases). Germline V CDR1 and CDR2: LNHDA, SQIVND (reference sequence). This CDR3 contains 15 residues. The V end lost 6 bases, the J end lost 2 bases, and 14 bases lay between the germline ends. CDR3 region: CASRSSGNTYNEQFF. DNA for the CDR3: TGTGCCAGTAGAAGTAGCGGAAACACCTACAATGAGCAGTTCTTC.

This rearrangement joins TRBV5-3 to TRBJ2-2, with 13 bases identical to TRBD2. TRBV5-3 is sorted into the ORF group, with uncertain function. There are 21 residues in the CDR3. J lost 4 bases, V lost 2 bases, and 17 bases had no gene match. CDR3 DNA sequence: TGTGCCAGAAGCTTAGGAGTGAAACCGGGACTAGCGGGGCGGGGCACCGGGGAGCTGTTTTTT. Encoded protein: CARSLGVKPGLAGRGTGELFF.

The table lists this clone with a few counts. The chain couples TRBV7-2 to TRBJ2-2, with D maybe TRBD1 (6 bases). Trimming cost V 4 bases and J 5 bases, with 14 bases left between them. The CDR3 totals 15 residues. Germline CDR1 is SGHTA and CDR2 is FQGNSA. The CDR3 loop is CASSSLGGRTGELFF. CDR3 in DNA: TGTGCCAGCAGCTCCCTAGGGGGTCGAACCGGGGAGCTGTTTTTT.

The rearrangement links TRBV27 to TRBJ2-7; 7 nucleotides align to TRBD1. The germline V gene encodes CDR1 MNHEY and CDR2 SMNVEV (reference sequence). The CDR3 extends over 16 amino acids. The V and J ends lost 3 bases and 3 bases, in that order; junction bases with no gene match: 11. In nucleotides, the CDR3 is TGTGCCAGCAGTTTGCCTCCGGCCACAGGGGACTACGAGCAGTACTTC. It codes for CASSLPPATGDYEQYF.

The rearrangement uses TRBV21-1 and TRBJ1-2. TRBV21-1 is reported as a pseudogene. The CDR3 contains 11 residues. The CDR3 reads CASAGSGGYTF. In DNA, the CDR3 is TGTGCCAGCGCCGGGTCTGGTGGCTACACCTTC.

V is TRBV27 and J is TRBJ2-7; 9 bases fit TRBD1. The V segment lost 1 base and the J segment 2 bases; nucleotides outside the gene matches: 6. Looked up from germline, CDR1 is MNHEY and CDR2 is SMNVEV (reference sequence). The CDR3 is 16 residues long. CDR3 in DNA: TGTGCCAGCAGTTTATTGGGCGGGACAGGGACCTACGAGCAGTACTTC. This sequence encodes CASSLLGGTGTYEQYF.

The chain combines TRBV7-8 with TRBJ1-5; TRBD1 agrees at 8 bases. After removal of 5 bases from V and 0 bases from J, the junction contained 6 bases not matched to a gene. Germline lookup yields CDR1 SGHVS and CDR2 FQNEAQ. The CDR3 contains 16 residues. CDR3 nucleotides: TGTGCCAGCAGCACCTGGACAGGGAGTAGCAATCAGCCCCAGCATTTT. This gives the protein CASSTWTGSSNQPQHF.

The chain has TRBV5-6 and TRBJ2-1; tentatively, D is TRBD1 (6 bases). From germline, CDR1 is SGHDT and CDR2 YYEEEE. The CDR3 consists of 15 residues. Trimming cost V 3 bases and J 5 bases, with 15 bases left between them. This chain's CDR3 is CASSSPQGFHNEQFF. The CDR3 region has the DNA TGTGCCAGCAGCTCTCCACAGGGATTCCACAATGAGCAGTTCTTC.

V and J are TRBV29-1 and TRBJ2-7, with D perhaps matching TRBD1 (6 bases). The V end was cut by 4 bases, the J end by 4 bases, with 8 bases between. This CDR3 comprises 11 residues. The V gene's germline CDR1 is SQVTM and CDR2 ANQGSEA. The CDR3 DNA is TGCAGCGTTGGAGGGGGATACGAGCAGTACTTC. Residues: CSVGGGYEQYF.

The chain carries TRBV7-2 and TRBJ2-5; unclear D gene. The CDR3 length is 15 residues. Germline V gives CDR1 SGHTA, CDR2 FQGNSA. The V gene lost 3 bases and the J gene lost 5 bases, with 16 bases spanning the gap. CDR3 in amino acids: CASSFGGRRGETQYF. The CDR3 DNA reads TGTGCCAGCAGCTTCGGCGGAAGGCGTGGGGAGACCCAGTACTTC.

The rearrangement joins TRBV19 to TRBJ2-7, with 9 nucleotides matching TRBD2. Germline CDR1 and CDR2: LNHDA and SQIVND (reference sequence). The junction had 21 bases not matched to a gene; V was cut back by 7 bases and J by 2 bases. The CDR3 is made up of 19 amino acids. The CDR3 bases are TGTGCCAGTACCGCAAGCCACCATCCCGGGACTAGCAAGGCCTACGAGCAGTACTTC. It specifies CASTASHHPGTSKAYEQYF.

The V call is TRBV7-2, the J call TRBJ1-6, with 7 positions matching TRBD1. Germline V gene data show CDR1 as SGHTA and CDR2 as FQGNSA. The CDR3 totals 14 residues. V dropped 5 bases and J dropped 10; count of bases not matched to a gene: 8. The DNA of the CDR3 is TGTGCCAGCAGCCCACAGGGGCTAGTGTCACCCCTCCACTTT. Protein sequence: CASSPQGLVSPLHF.

The chain combines TRBV28 with TRBJ1-2, with TRBD1 matching 8 bases. This CDR3 comprises 15 residues. The V segment lost 4 bases and the J segment 8 bases; nucleotides outside the gene matches: 12. Germline V gene sequence: CDR1 MDHEN, CDR2 SYDVKM. CDR3 nucleotide sequence: TGTGCCAGCAGTTCCGGACAGGGACGAAGATGGGGCTACACCTTC. As protein: CASSSGQGRRWGYTF.

The chain uses TRBV7-2 and TRBJ2-7; D is possibly TRBD1 (6 bases). CDR1 and CDR2 from the germline V gene are SGHTA and FQGNSA. The V end lost 5 bases, the J end lost 2 bases, and 13 bases lay between the germline ends. There are 14 residues in the CDR3. CDR3 region: CASSPYRTAYEQYF. CDR3 DNA sequence: TGTGCCAGCAGCCCTTACCGGACAGCCTACGAGCAGTACTTC.